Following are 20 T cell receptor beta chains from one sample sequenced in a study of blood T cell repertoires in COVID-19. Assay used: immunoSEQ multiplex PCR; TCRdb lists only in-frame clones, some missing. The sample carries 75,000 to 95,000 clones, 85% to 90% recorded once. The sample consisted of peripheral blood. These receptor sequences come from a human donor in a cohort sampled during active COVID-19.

For the CDR3, the DNA is TGTGCCAGCAGCCAAGATGCACAAGTCCCGCATGGCTACACCTTC. Residues: CASSQDAQVPHGYTF. This chain uses TRBV3-1 (or the pseudogene TRBV3-2) with TRBJ1-2; D gene uncertain. V lost 0 bases and J lost 6, with 14 bases in between. This CDR3 has 15 amino acids. Germline CDR1 LGHDT, CDR2 YNNKEL (reference sequence).

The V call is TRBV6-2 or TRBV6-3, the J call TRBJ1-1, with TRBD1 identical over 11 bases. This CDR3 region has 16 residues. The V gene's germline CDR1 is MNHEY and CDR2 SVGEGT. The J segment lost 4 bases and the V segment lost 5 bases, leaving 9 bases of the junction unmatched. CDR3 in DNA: TGTGCCAGCAGTCAAACCGGGACAGGGGGTTCCACTGAAGCTTTCTTT. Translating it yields CASSQTGTGGSTEAFF.

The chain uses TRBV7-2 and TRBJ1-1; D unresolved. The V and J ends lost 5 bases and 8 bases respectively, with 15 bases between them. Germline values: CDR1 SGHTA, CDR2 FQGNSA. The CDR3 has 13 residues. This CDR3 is CASSPRYGEEAFF. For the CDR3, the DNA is TGTGCCAGCAGCCCTCGTTATGGGGAGGAAGCTTTCTTT. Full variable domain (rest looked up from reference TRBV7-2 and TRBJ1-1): GAGVSQSPSNKVTEKGKDVELRCDPISGHTALYWYRQSLGQGLEFLIYFQGNSAPDKSGLPSDRFSAERTGGSVSTLTIQRTQQEDSAVYLCASSPRYGEEAFFGQGTRLTVV.

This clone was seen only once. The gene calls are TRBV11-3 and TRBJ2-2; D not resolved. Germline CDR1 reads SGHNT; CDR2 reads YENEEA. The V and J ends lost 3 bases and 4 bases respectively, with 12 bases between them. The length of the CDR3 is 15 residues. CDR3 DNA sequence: TGTGCCAGCAGCTTGAGGAACCCCCCCACCGGGGAGCTGTTTTTT. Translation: CASSLRNPPTGELFF.

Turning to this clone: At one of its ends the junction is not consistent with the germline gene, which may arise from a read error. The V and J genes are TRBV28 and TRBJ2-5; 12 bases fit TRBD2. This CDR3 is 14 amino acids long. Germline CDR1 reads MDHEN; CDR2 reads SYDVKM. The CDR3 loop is CASSFSPLAGGPHF. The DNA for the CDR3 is TGTGCCAGCAGTTTCTCCCCACTAGCGGGAGGCCCCCACTTC.

The CDR3 sequence: CASSESHSINEQFF. CDR3 DNA sequence: TGTGCCAGCAGTGAATCCCACAGTATCAATGAGCAGTTCTTC. This chain uses TRBV6-1 with TRBJ2-1; D gene unclear. This CDR3 has 14 amino acids. Germline CDR1 is MNHNS and CDR2 is SASEGT. Trimming took 2 bases from V and 6 from J, leaving 11 bases between them.

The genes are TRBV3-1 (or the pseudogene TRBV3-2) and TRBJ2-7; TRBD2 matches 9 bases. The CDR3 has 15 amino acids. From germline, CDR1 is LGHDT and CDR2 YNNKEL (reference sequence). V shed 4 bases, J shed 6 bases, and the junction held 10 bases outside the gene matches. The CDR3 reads CASSLAGGGVGEQYF. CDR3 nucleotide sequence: TGTGCCAGCAGCCTTGCTGGCGGGGGGGTAGGCGAGCAGTACTTC.

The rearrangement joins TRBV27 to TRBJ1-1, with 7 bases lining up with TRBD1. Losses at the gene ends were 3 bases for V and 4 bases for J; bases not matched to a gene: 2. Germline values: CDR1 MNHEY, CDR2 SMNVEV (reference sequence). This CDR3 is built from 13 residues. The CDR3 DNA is TGTGCCAGCAGTTTGGGACAGCTCACTGAAGCTTTCTTT. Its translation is CASSLGQLTEAFF.

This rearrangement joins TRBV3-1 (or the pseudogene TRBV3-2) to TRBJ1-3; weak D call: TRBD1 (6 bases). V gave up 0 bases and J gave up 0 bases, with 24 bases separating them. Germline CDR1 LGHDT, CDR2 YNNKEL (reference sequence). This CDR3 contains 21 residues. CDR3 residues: CASSQDILALTGTRSGNTIYF. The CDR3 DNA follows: TGTGCCAGCAGCCAAGATATACTCGCTCTTACAGGGACCCGCTCTGGAAACACCATATATTTT.

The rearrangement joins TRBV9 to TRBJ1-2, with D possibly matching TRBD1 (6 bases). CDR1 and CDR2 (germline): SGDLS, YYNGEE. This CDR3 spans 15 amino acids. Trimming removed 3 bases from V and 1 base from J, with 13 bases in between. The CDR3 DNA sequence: TGTGCCAGCAGCGAGACCGGGACAATTAACTATGGCTACACCTTC. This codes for CASSETGTINYGYTF.

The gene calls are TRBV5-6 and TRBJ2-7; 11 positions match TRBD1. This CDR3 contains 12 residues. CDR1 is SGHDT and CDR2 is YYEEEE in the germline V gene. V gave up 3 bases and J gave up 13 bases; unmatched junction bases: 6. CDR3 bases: TGTGCCAGCAGCTCCAGGACAGGGGGCATCTACTTC. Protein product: CASSSRTGGIYF.

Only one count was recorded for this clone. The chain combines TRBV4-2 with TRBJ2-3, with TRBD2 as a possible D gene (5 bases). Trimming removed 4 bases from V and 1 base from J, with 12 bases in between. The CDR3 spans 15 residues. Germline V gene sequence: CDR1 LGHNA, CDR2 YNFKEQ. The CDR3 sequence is CASSPETTGTDTQYF. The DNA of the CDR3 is TGTGCCAGCAGCCCAGAGACTACCGGCACAGATACGCAGTATTTT.

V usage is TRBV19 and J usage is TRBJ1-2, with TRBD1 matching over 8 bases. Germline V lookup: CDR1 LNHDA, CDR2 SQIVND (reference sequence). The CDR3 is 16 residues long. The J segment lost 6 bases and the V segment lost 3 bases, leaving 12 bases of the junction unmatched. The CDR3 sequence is CASSIKDSGGLDGYTF. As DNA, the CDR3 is TGTGCCAGTAGTATCAAAGACTCAGGGGGCCTCGATGGCTACACCTTC.

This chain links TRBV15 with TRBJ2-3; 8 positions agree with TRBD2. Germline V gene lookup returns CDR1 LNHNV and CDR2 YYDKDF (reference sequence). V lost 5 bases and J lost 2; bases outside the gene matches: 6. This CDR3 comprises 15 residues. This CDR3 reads CATSERLATTDTQYF. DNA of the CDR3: TGTGCCACCAGCGAAAGACTAGCGACCACAGATACGCAGTATTTT. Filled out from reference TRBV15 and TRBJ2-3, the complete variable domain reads DAMVIQNPRYQVTQFGKPVTLSCSQTLNHNVMYWYQQKSSQAPKLLFHYYDKDFNNEADTPDNFQSRRPNTSFCFLDIRSPGLGDTAMYLCATSERLATTDTQYFGPGTRLTVL.

The CDR3 spells CASSRPGTGALGANVLTF. DNA for the CDR3: TGTGCCAGCAGCCGACCCGGGACAGGGGCCCTCGGGGCCAACGTCCTGACTTTC. This chain joins TRBV28 and TRBJ2-6, with 10 bases lining up with TRBD1. This CDR3 comprises 18 residues. Per the germline V gene, CDR1 is MDHEN and CDR2 is SYDVKM. The V gene end was trimmed by 6 bases and the J gene end by 4 bases; junction bases not matched to a gene: 12.

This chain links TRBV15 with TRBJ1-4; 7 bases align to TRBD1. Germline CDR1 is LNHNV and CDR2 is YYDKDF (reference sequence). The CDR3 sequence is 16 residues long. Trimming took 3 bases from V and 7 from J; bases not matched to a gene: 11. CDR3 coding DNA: TGTGCCACCAGCAGGAAACAGGGGTCGGGCGGTGAAAAACTGTTTTTT. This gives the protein CATSRKQGSGGEKLFF.

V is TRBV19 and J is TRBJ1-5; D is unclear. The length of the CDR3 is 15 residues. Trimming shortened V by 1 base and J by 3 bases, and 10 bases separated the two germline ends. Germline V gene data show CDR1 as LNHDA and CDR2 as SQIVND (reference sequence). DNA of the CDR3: TGTGCCAGTAGTATAGGGAGCCCTCCCAATCAGCCCCAGCATTTT. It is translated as CASSIGSPPNQPQHF.

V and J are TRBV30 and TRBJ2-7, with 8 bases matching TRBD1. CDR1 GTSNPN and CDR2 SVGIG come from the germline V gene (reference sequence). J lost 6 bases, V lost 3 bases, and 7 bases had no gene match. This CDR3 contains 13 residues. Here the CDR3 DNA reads TGTGCCTGGAGAACGTCAGGGGGCCGCGAGCAGTACTTC. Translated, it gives CAWRTSGGREQYF.

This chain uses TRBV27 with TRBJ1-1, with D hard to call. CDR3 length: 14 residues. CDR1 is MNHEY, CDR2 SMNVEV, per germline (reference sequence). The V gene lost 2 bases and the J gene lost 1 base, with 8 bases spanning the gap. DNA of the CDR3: TGTGCCAGCAGTTTACTCAGGCAGAACACTGAAGCTTTCTTT. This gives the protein CASSLLRQNTEAFF.

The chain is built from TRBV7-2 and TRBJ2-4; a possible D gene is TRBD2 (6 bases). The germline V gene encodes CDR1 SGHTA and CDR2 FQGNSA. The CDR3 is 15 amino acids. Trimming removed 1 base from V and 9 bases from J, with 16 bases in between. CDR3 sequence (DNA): TGTGCCAGCAGCTTAGTACTTAGCGGCTCCACCATTCAGTACTTC. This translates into CASSLVLSGSTIQYF. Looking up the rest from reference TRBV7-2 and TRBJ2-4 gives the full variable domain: GAGVSQSPSNKVTEKGKDVELRCDPISGHTALYWYRQSLGQGLEFLIYFQGNSAPDKSGLPSDRFSAERTGGSVSTLTIQRTQQEDSAVYLCASSLVLSGSTIQYFGAGTRLSVL.